Listed below are T cell receptor beta chains from one sample, sequenced in a study of T cell repertoires in cytomegalovirus infection. The antigens of these receptors remain unknown. TCRdb ran MiXCR on the reads and lists one entry per CDR3 protein. The table has about 890,000 distinct CDR3 sequences, 31% seen once. The sequencing here drew on cultured CD8+ T cells from PBMCs, taken from culture after CMV antigen stimulation. These receptors came from a human donor in good health (CMV status not recorded). Some clones in this sample may be carry-over from other donors' samples. The CDR3 runs from the conserved cysteine through the conserved F or W. D genes are given only for firm matches. The size field is filled for only some rows; it gives once, few, many or a size class.

clone size,V gene,D gene,J gene,CDR3 DNA,CDR3 protein
few,TRBV24-1,NA,TRBJ1-1,TGTGCCACCAGTGCCGCAGGGAGCACTGAAGCTTTCTTT,CATSAAGSTEAFF
NA,TRBV27,NA,TRBJ2-3,TGTGCCAGCAGTCCTAAGGGGTTCACAGATACGCAGTATTTT,CASSPKGFTDTQYF
NA,TRBV24-1,TRBD1,TRBJ2-1,TGTGCCACCAGTGATGGTACCGGGACAGGGTTCTACAATGAGCAGTTCTTC,CATSDGTGTGFYNEQFF
NA,TRBV12-5,NA,TRBJ2-1,TGTGCTAGTGGTTTTAAATACAATGAGCAGTTCTTC,CASGFKYNEQFF
few,TRBV4-3,NA,TRBJ1-6,TGCGCCAGCAGCCAAGATGTCTCGGACTCACCCCTCCACTTT,CASSQDVSDSPLHF
NA,TRBV12-3/TRBV12-4,NA,TRBJ2-3,TGTGTCAGCAGGTCGCTAGGGACGGCAGATACGCAGTATTTT,CVSRSLGTADTQYF
many,TRBV7-9,NA,TRBJ2-7,TGTGCCAGCACTAGTTTTGATGAGCAGTACTTC,CASTSFDEQYF
NA,TRBV19,NA,TRBJ2-3,TGTGCCAGTAGTATAGGCGGATCCGGTACGCAGTATTTT,CASSIGGSGTQYF
NA,TRBV7-6,NA,TRBJ2-7,TGTGCCGGCAGCCCACGAGGGGCGGGGGCCTTTTACGAGCAGTACTTC,CAGSPRGAGAFYEQYF
few,TRBV7-3,NA,TRBJ2-1,TGTGCCAGCAGCGAAGGTGGGGGGGGGGCCTCGGATGAGCAGTTCTTC,CASSEGGGGASDEQFF
NA,TRBV24-1,TRBD1,TRBJ1-1,TGTGCCACCACGGACCTTCAGGGGGATGAAGCTTTCTTT,CATTDLQGDEAFF
NA,TRBV7-3,NA,TRBJ1-1,TGTGCCAGCAGCTTAGAGGGAGGTCTGACTGAAACTTTCTTT,CASSLEGGLTETFF
NA,TRBV20-1,TRBD1,TRBJ2-7,TGCAGTGCTAGGGGACCTCGGGGGACAGGGGGCGACGAGCAGTACTTC,CSARGPRGTGGDEQYF
NA,TRBV4-1,NA,TRBJ2-1,TGCGCCAGCAGCCAAGATAAGGGGTCCTACAATGAGCAGTTCTTC,CASSQDKGSYNEQFF
NA,TRBV2,NA,TRBJ2-1,TGTGCCAGCATTCCCCTTGGGAATGAGCAGTTCTTC,CASIPLGNEQFF
NA,TRBV5-6,TRBD1,TRBJ2-1,TGTGCCAGCAGCTCGCAGGACAGGGGGGGATACAATGAGCAGTTCTTC,CASSSQDRGGYNEQFF
many,TRBV6-5,NA,TRBJ2-7,TGTGCCAGCAGTTACTCTGGCCCCGGGGTCTACGAGCAGTACTTC,CASSYSGPGVYEQYF
NA,TRBV9,TRBD2,TRBJ2-2,TGTGCCAGCAGCGTAGTGCAGCTAGCGGGGGGCCCTAACACCGGGGAGCTGTTTTTT,CASSVVQLAGGPNTGELFF
many,TRBV7-2,NA,TRBJ2-3,TGTGCCAGCTGGACGGCCTATACGCAGTATTTT,CASWTAYTQYF
NA,TRBV14,NA,TRBJ2-7,TGTGCCAGCAGCCAAGAGGACGGGTTGAACTACGAGCAGTACTTC,CASSQEDGLNYEQYF
few,TRBV29-1,NA,TRBJ1-2,TGCAGCGTTGAAATGGGGGTGGGGGGGTTGACCAACTATGGCTACACCTTC,CSVEMGVGGLTNYGYTF
NA,TRBV12-5,TRBD1,TRBJ2-7,TGTGCTAGTGGTCCTCGGGACAGTTCCTACGAGCAGTACTTC,CASGPRDSSYEQYF
many,TRBV7-2,NA,TRBJ2-1,TGTGCCAGCAGCTTGGGAGAGACGTACAATGAGCAGTTCTTC,CASSLGETYNEQFF
NA,TRBV25-1,NA,TRBJ2-3,TGTGCCGGCAGTGAATCGGGCAGGTCCACAGATACGCAGTATTTT,CAGSESGRSTDTQYF
NA,TRBV19,NA,TRBJ2-4,TGTGACAGTAGTATAGTTCACAGACGAGCCAAAAACATTCAGTACTTC,CDSSIVHRRAKNIQYF
few,TRBV9,NA,TRBJ2-3,TGTGCCAGCAGCGCGGCCGGGACCACCACAGATACGCAGTATTTT,CASSAAGTTTDTQYF
NA,TRBV5-1,TRBD2,TRBJ2-3,TGCGCCAGCAGCCCTAGGCTAGCGGAAAGCACAGATACGCAGTATTTT,CASSPRLAESTDTQYF
few,TRBV7-6,NA,TRBJ1-2,TGTGCCAGCGGTACTAATGGCTACACCTTC,CASGTNGYTF
NA,TRBV12-3/TRBV12-4,NA,TRBJ1-5,TGTGCCAGCAGTTTCGAGGGGACTAGCAATCAGCCCCAGCATTTT,CASSFEGTSNQPQHF
NA,TRBV6-2/TRBV6-3,TRBD1,TRBJ2-3,TGTGCCAGCAGTTACCACGACAGGGACACAGATACGCAGTATTTT,CASSYHDRDTDTQYF
many,TRBV2,TRBD2,TRBJ2-4,TGTGCCAGCAGCCCGAGTGGGCTAGCGGGGTCCAAAAACATTCAGTACTTC,CASSPSGLAGSKNIQYF
few,TRBV7-9,TRBD1,TRBJ2-7,TGTGCCAGCAGCCAGTCAGGGGGCGATCGCTACGAGCAGTACTTC,CASSQSGGDRYEQYF
NA,TRBV12-3/TRBV12-4,NA,TRBJ2-7,TGTGCCAGCAGCCACCCTGAGAGGTTCTACGAGCAGTACTTC,CASSHPERFYEQYF
NA,TRBV12-3/TRBV12-4,NA,TRBJ1-1,TGTGCCAGCAGCCCCGAGGGGGGGGTCGAGATTCACACTGAAGCTTTCTTT,CASSPEGGVEIHTEAFF
NA,TRBV6-5,TRBD1,TRBJ1-2,TGTGCCAGCAGTCACGACCCGGGACAGTCTAAGGGGAAAGGCTACACCTTC,CASSHDPGQSKGKGYTF
few,TRBV7-2,NA,TRBJ1-1,TGTGCCGACTCAAGAAGAGGGACTGAAGCTTTCTTT,CADSRRGTEAFF
NA,TRBV10-2,NA,TRBJ2-7,TGCGCCAGCAGTGAAAGGACTCCAGCGGACTACGAGCAGTACTTC,CASSERTPADYEQYF
NA,TRBV20-1,TRBD1,TRBJ1-6,TGCAGTGCTAGTTTGGACAGGCAGAGCTCCTATAATTCACCCCTCCACTTT,CSASLDRQSSYNSPLHF
few,TRBV7-6,NA,TRBJ2-1,TGTGCCAGCAGCTTAAACCGCCAGGGAGTAGCCTACAATGAGCAGTTCTTC,CASSLNRQGVAYNEQFF
NA,TRBV5-1,TRBD2,TRBJ2-7,TGCGCCAGCAGCGTAAGCGGGGGTAACTCCTACGAGCAGTACTTC,CASSVSGGNSYEQYF
NA,TRBV6-8,NA,TRBJ1-1,TGTGCCAGCAGTTCGGAACGCTGGAACACTGAAGCTTTCTTT,CASSSERWNTEAFF
NA,TRBV6-8,TRBD1,TRBJ1-4,TGTGCCAGCAGTTACTCGAAAGGGACAGTCCTGTTTTTT,CASSYSKGTVLFF
once,TRBV15,NA,TRBJ2-1,TGTGCCACCAGCAGAGAAATCAGCGGCTCCTACAATGAGCAGTTCTTC,CATSREISGSYNEQFF
few,TRBV15,NA,TRBJ1-5,TGTGCCACCAGCACCAGCCGGGGCCACAATCAGCCCCAGCATTTT,CATSTSRGHNQPQHF
NA,TRBV19,NA,TRBJ1-1,TGTGCCAGTAGTATGGGACACCGTGAAGCTTTCTTT,CASSMGHREAFF
few,TRBV27,TRBD1,TRBJ2-5,TGTGCCAGCAGGTGGACAGGCGGGGAGACCCAGTACTTC,CASRWTGGETQYF